These T cell receptor beta chains were read from a single sample in a study of T-cell memory formation after mild COVID-19. Using its own MiXCR run on the 5' RACE reads, TCRdb lists one record per CDR3 protein. The sample has approximately 560,000 distinct CDR3 sequences, around 16% seen once. The sequencing input was PBMCs or a T cell subset sorted from them (not recorded which). All receptors come from an adult woman who had mild COVID-19 (a few samples of this study predate the infection). Cell type and time point are not known. The CDR3 runs from the conserved cysteine through the conserved F or W. The D gene is left open where the match is weak. Where a row states a size, it is once, few, many or the class of an expanded clone; other rows omit it.

TRBD1 few TRBJ1-2 TRBV7-3 CASSLGPDRANYGYTF TGTGCCAGCAGCTTGGGCCCGGACAGGGCGAACTATGGCTACACCTTC
- few TRBJ2-7 TRBV12-3/TRBV12-4 CASSYGDGEQYF TGTGCCAGCAGTTACGGCGACGGCGAGCAGTACTTC
- - TRBJ1-5 TRBV27 CASRVQGSAVSNQPQHF TGTGCCAGCAGAGTACAGGGTTCCGCGGTGAGCAATCAGCCCCAGCATTTT
- few TRBJ1-1 TRBV5-1 CASSGTMNTEAFF TGCGCCAGCAGCGGGACGATGAACACTGAAGCTTTCTTT
- - TRBJ2-5 TRBV5-1 CASSQTRRVDETQYF TGCGCCAGCAGCCAAACCCGCAGGGTCGACGAGACCCAGTACTTC
TRBD1 - TRBJ2-5 TRBV28 CASIPGDRAPLGETQYF TGTGCCAGCATCCCCGGAGACAGGGCCCCATTGGGAGAGACCCAGTACTTC
- - TRBJ1-3 TRBV12-3/TRBV12-4 CASSLTPGVGNTIYF TGTGCCAGCAGTTTAACTCCTGGGGTTGGAAACACCATATATTTT
- - TRBJ2-3 TRBV7-2 CASSLYGVTDTQYF TGTGCCAGCAGCTTGTACGGGGTCACAGATACGCAGTATTTT
- - TRBJ2-1 TRBV24-1 CATSDGDEQFF TGTGCCACCAGTGATGGGGATGAGCAGTTCTTC
- - TRBJ2-7 TRBV7-8 CASSLVDFNYEQYF TGTGCCAGCAGCTTAGTTGACTTTAACTACGAGCAGTACTTC
TRBD1 few TRBJ1-1 TRBV6-1 CASSYLTGGNTEAFF TGTGCCAGCAGTTACCTGACAGGGGGGAACACTGAAGCTTTCTTT
TRBD1 - TRBJ2-7 TRBV24-1 CATSDPGQGPYEQYF TGTGCCACCAGTGATCCGGGACAGGGACCCTACGAGCAGTACTTC
- - TRBJ2-7 TRBV7-9 CASSQGLPYEQYF TGTGCCAGCAGCCAAGGGCTTCCCTACGAGCAGTACTTC
TRBD2 few TRBJ2-5 TRBV18 CASSPDSGNVYF TGTGCCAGCTCACCAGATAGCGGGAACGTTTACTTC
- - TRBJ2-1 TRBV12-3/TRBV12-4 CASSSGRMGEQFF TGTGCCAGCAGTTCGGGCAGAATGGGCGAGCAGTTCTTC
- many TRBJ2-5 TRBV7-3 CASSGVPQETQYF TGTGCCAGCAGTGGGGTACCCCAAGAGACCCAGTACTTC
TRBD1 many TRBJ1-5 TRBV29-1 CSVGGTGNQPQHF TGCAGCGTCGGGGGGACAGGGAATCAGCCCCAGCATTTT
TRBD1 - TRBJ1-4 TRBV7-2 CASSFDRVGGEKLFF TGTGCCAGCAGCTTTGACAGGGTCGGGGGAGAAAAACTGTTTTTT
TRBD1 - TRBJ1-2 TRBV9 CASTFDSSGQGGEYGYTF TGTGCCAGCACCTTCGACTCCTCGGGACAGGGAGGAGAGTATGGCTACACCTTC
- few TRBJ1-3 TRBV5-5 CASSLGVQNSGNTIYF TGTGCCAGCAGCTTGGGTGTGCAGAACTCTGGAAACACCATATATTTT
- - TRBJ2-5 TRBV25-1 CASSESGQILGTQYF TGTGCCAGCAGTGAATCCGGCCAGATCCTTGGGACCCAGTACTTC
TRBD2 - TRBJ2-5 TRBV5-1 CASSELAGGGETQYF TGCGCCAGCAGCGAACTAGCGGGGGGCGGAGAGACCCAGTACTTC
TRBD1 few TRBJ2-1 TRBV18 CASSPPTGAYNEQFF TGTGCCAGCTCACCACCGACAGGGGCCTACAATGAGCAGTTCTTC
TRBD1 few TRBJ1-4 TRBV24-1 CATSEAGTGGALGEKLFF TGTGCCACCAGTGAGGCCGGGACAGGGGGCGCATTGGGCGAAAAACTGTTTTTT
- - TRBJ2-7 TRBV9 CASSLNTGLPYEQYF TGTGCCAGCAGCCTTAATACGGGTCTCCCCTACGAGCAGTACTTC
TRBD1 - TRBJ2-1 TRBV29-1 CSVEGGQGYNEQFF TGCAGCGTTGAAGGCGGACAGGGTTACAATGAGCAGTTCTTC
TRBD2 few TRBJ2-1 TRBV24-1 CATSDPGTSGRNEQFF TGTGCCACCAGTGATCCCGGGACTAGCGGGAGGAATGAGCAGTTCTTC
TRBD2 - TRBJ2-1 TRBV7-8 CASSLGLAGVPFQFF TGTGCCAGCAGCTTAGGACTAGCGGGCGTTCCATTTCAGTTCTTC
TRBD2 - TRBJ2-5 TRBV5-1 CASSLGLAGGIAETQYF TGCGCCAGCAGCTTGGGACTAGCGGGAGGGATCGCAGAGACCCAGTACTTC
- - TRBJ2-5 TRBV7-9 CASSHGGFQETQYF TGTGCCAGCAGCCATGGTGGGTTCCAAGAGACCCAGTACTTC
- few TRBJ1-6 TRBV11-2 CASSRTRVPANSPLHF TGTGCCAGCAGCAGAACCCGGGTCCCGGCTAATTCACCCCTCCACTTT
- - TRBJ1-1 TRBV19 CATQTPGNTEAFF TGTGCCACCCAGACACCAGGGAACACTGAAGCTTTCTTT
TRBD1 - TRBJ1-5 TRBV19 CASSQQGNRNQPQHF TGTGCCAGTAGTCAACAGGGGAATCGAAATCAGCCCCAGCATTTT
- - TRBJ1-1 TRBV18 CASSPQPGMMGDTEAFF TGTGCCAGCTCACCACAACCTGGGATGATGGGGGACACTGAAGCTTTCTTT
TRBD1 few TRBJ2-1 TRBV5-8 CASSLGWTGGARNEQFF TGTGCCAGCAGCTTGGGGTGGACAGGGGGCGCACGGAATGAGCAGTTCTTC
TRBD2 - TRBJ2-1 TRBV7-2 CASSTSGISYNEQFF TGTGCCAGCAGCACTAGCGGGATATCCTACAATGAGCAGTTCTTC
- few TRBJ1-5 TRBV6-5 CASSGDIGGNQPQHF TGTGCCAGCAGTGGGGACATCGGGGGAAATCAGCCCCAGCATTTT
TRBD2 - TRBJ2-3 TRBV12-3/TRBV12-4 CASSASGGILTDTQYF TGTGCCAGCAGTGCTAGCGGGGGAATACTCACAGATACGCAGTATTTT
TRBD1 - TRBJ1-2 TRBV7-2 CASSLAPPGTGYGYTF TGTGCCAGCAGCTTAGCACCGCCCGGGACAGGCTATGGCTACACCTTC
TRBD1 - TRBJ2-2 TRBV24-1 CATSDPGQGSNTGELFF TGTGCCACCAGTGACCCGGGACAGGGTTCGAACACCGGGGAGCTGTTTTTT
- - TRBJ2-5 TRBV6-5 CASSRTWVVQETQYF TGTGCCAGCAGCCGCACCTGGGTAGTCCAAGAGACCCAGTACTTC
TRBD1 few TRBJ1-1 TRBV5-1 CASSGGTGPDEAFF TGCGCCAGCAGCGGGGGGACAGGGCCGGATGAAGCTTTCTTT
- - TRBJ1-1 TRBV25-1 CASREPGQNTEAFF TGTGCCAGCAGGGAGCCAGGCCAGAACACTGAAGCTTTCTTT
- few TRBJ2-1 TRBV5-1 CASSMSGQAYNEQFF TGCGCCAGCAGCATGAGCGGGCAGGCCTACAATGAGCAGTTCTTC
TRBD1 few TRBJ1-5 TRBV2 CASRGTVNQPQHF TGTGCCAGCAGAGGGACAGTCAATCAGCCCCAGCATTTT
- few TRBJ2-5 TRBV29-1 CSVRASIGGETQYF TGCAGCGTCCGCGCCTCGATAGGTGGAGAGACCCAGTACTTC
TRBD2 - TRBJ2-7 TRBV12-3/TRBV12-4 CASSSRGSGAWEQYF TGTGCCAGCAGTTCCAGAGGTAGCGGGGCCTGGGAGCAGTACTTC
- - TRBJ1-1 TRBV14 CASSQARGGGTEAFF TGTGCCAGCAGCCAGGCGCGGGGGGGCGGCACTGAAGCTTTCTTT
- - TRBJ1-1 TRBV5-8 CASSWRRSPEAFF TGTGCCAGCAGCTGGCGCCGGTCGCCTGAAGCTTTCTTT
- few TRBJ1-1 TRBV2 CASSVDQGLATEAFF TGTGCCAGCAGTGTTGATCAGGGGTTGGCCACTGAAGCTTTCTTT
- few TRBJ2-1 TRBV27 CASRVTRGSYNEQFF TGTGCCAGCAGGGTAACAAGGGGGTCCTACAATGAGCAGTTCTTC